This TCR beta chain was recovered during a study of T-cell reconstitution after alpha-beta-depleted transplantation in children. This CDR3 spans 17 amino acids. Overall study results and limits: There were reportedly several hundred expanded graft clones from which alpha-beta T cells came about two months after transplant.

Unique molecular identifiers featured in how the TCRbeta library was prepared. TCRdb reprocessed the PCR reads with MiXCR, giving one entry per CDR3 protein. The top ten clones hold 2.2% of a sample with some 600,000 distinct CDR3 sequences, about an eighth of them seen once. This clonotype was seen a few times. Its target is not known. The chain employs TRBV21-1 and TRBJ2-4; the table gives TRBD2 as D, unverified against the DNA. TRBV21-1 is a pseudogene. The TCR sequence derives from a male patient aged 10-17 years who had a stem cell transplant for acute myeloid leukemia, so the T cells may come from the graft donor. This sample comprised PBMCs, mostly from graft donor cells, obtained 360 days after TCRalphabeta/CD19-depleted stem cell transplant. CDR3: CASSHGLSPLAKNIQYF. The CDR3 region has the DNA TGTGCCAGCAGCCATGGCCTCTCCCCCTTGGCAAAAAACATTCAGTACTTC.